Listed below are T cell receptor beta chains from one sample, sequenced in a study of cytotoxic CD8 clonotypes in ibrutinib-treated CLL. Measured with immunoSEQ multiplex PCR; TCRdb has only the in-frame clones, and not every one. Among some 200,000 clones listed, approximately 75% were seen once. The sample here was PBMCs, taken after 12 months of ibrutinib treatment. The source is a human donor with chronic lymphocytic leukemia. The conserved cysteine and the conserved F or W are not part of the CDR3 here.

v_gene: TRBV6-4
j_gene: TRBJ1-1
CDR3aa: ASSDSPDVNTEAF

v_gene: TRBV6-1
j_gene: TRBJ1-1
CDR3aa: ASTPGDRADTEAF

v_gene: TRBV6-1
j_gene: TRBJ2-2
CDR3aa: ASSEGREAGELF

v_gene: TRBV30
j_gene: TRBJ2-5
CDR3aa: AWNGPKGETQY

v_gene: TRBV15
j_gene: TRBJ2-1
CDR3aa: ATSEGGFLEYNEQF

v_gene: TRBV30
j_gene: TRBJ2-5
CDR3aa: AWSKIGGLETQY

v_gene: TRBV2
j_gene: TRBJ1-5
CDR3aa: ASSGDSNNQPQH

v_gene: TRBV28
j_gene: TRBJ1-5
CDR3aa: ASSKRQGGHGQPQH

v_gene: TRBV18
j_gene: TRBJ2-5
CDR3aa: ASSPPSLETQY

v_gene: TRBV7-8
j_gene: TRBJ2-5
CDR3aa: ASSLPGGLQETQY

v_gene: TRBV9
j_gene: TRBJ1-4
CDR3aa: ASSTRTGGNEKLF